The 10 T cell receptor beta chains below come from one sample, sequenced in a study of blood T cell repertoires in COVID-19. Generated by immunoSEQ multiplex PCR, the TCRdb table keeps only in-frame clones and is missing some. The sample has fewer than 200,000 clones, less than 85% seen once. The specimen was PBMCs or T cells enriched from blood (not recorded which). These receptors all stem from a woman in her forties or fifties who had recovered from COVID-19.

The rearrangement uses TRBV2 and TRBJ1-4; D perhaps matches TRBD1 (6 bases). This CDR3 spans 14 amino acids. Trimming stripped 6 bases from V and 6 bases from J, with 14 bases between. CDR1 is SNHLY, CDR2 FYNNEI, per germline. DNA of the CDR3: TGTGCCAGCAGAGGACAGCTTTGGGATGAAAAACTGTTTTTT. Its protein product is CASRGQLWDEKLFF.

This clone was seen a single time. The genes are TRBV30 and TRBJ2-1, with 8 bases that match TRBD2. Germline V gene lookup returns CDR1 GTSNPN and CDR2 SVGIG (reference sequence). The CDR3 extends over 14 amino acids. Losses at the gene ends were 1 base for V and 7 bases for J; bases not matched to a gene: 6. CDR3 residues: CAWSGGLGGNEQFF. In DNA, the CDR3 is TGTGCCTGGAGTGGGGGACTAGGTGGAAATGAGCAGTTCTTC.

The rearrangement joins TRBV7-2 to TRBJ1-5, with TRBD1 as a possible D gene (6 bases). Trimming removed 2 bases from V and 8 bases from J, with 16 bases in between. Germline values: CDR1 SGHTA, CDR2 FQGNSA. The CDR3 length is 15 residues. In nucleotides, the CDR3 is TGTGCCAGCAGCTTATGGGGCAGGGGCGGTGAGCCCCAGCATTTT. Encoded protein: CASSLWGRGGEPQHF.

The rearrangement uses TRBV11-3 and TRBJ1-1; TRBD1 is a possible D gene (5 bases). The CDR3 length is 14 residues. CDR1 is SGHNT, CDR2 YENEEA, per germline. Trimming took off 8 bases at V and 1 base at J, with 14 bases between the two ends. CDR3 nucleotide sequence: TGTGCCAGCGCACTCGGGGGTCCGAACACTGAAGCTTTCTTT. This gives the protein CASALGGPNTEAFF.

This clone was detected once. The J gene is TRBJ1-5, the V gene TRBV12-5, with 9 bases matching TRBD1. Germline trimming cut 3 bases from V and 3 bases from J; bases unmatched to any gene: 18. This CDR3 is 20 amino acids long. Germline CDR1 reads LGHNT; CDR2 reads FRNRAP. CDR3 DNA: TGTGCTAGTGGTTTCCTCCGAGGTCGGGACAGGGAGGGGGACAATCAGCCCCAGCATTTT. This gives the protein CASGFLRGRDREGDNQPQHF.

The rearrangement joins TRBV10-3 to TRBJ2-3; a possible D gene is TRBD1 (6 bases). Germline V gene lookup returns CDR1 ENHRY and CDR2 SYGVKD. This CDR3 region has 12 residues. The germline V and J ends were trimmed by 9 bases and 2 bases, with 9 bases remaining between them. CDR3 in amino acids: CAIRDTTDTQYF. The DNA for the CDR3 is TGTGCCATACGGGACACCACAGATACGCAGTATTTT.

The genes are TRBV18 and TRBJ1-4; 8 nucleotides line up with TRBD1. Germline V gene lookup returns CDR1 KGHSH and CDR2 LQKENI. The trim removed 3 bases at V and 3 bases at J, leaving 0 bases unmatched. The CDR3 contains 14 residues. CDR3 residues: CASSPGQANEKLFF. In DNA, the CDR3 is TGTGCCAGCTCACCGGGACAGGCTAATGAAAAACTGTTTTTT.

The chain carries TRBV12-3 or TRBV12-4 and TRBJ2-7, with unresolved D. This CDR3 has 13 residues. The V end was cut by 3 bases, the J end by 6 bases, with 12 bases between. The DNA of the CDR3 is TGTGCCAGCAGTTTCTCCCCCCGAGGCGAGCAGTACGTC. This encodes CASSFSPRGEQYV.

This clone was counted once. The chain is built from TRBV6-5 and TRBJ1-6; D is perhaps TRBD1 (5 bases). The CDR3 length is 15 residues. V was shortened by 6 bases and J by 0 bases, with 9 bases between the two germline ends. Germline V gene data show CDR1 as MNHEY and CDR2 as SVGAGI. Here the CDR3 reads CASRGGLSYNSPLHF. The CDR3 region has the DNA TGTGCCAGCAGGGGGGGTCTCTCCTATAATTCACCCCTCCACTTT.

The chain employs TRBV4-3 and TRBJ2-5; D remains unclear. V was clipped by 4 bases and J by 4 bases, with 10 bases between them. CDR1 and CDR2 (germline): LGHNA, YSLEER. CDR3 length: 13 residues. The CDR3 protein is CASSLSQAETQYF. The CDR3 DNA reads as TGCGCCAGCAGCCTATCCCAGGCAGAGACCCAGTACTTC.